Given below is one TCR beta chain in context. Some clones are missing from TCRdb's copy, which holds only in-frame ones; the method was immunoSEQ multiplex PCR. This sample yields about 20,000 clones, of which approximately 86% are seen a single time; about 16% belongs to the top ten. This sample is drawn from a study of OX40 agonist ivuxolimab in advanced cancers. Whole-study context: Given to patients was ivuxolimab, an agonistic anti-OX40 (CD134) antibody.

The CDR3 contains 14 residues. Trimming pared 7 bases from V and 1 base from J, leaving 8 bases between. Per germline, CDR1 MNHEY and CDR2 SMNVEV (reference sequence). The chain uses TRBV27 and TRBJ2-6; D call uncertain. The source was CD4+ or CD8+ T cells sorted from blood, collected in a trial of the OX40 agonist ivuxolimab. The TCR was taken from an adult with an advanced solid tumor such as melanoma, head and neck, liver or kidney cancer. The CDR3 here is CASMSVSGANVLTF. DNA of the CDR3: TGTGCCAGCATGTCGGTATCTGGGGCCAACGTCCTGACTTTC. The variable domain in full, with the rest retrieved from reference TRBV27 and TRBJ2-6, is EAQVTQNPRYLITVTGKKLTVTCSQNMNHEYMSWYRQDPGLGLRQIYYSMNVEVTDKGDVPEGYKVSRKEKRNFPLILESPSPNQTSLYFCASMSVSGANVLTFGAGSRLTVL.